The 19 T cell receptor beta chains presented below share a single source sample, sequenced in a study of blood T cell repertoires in COVID-19. Sequencing was performed with immunoSEQ multiplex PCR; in TCRdb, only in-frame clones are kept and a portion is missing. The data show 100,000 to 150,000 clones, about 80% seen once. What was sequenced was peripheral blood. The receptor source for this set is a woman between 45 and 65 years old with acute or convalescent COVID-19.

The rearrangement links TRBV18 to TRBJ1-1; a possible D gene is TRBD1 (5 bases). Germline V CDR1 and CDR2: KGHSH, LQKENI. Trimming cost V 5 bases and J 0 bases, with 10 bases left between them. The CDR3 is made up of 14 amino acids. CDR3 coding DNA: TGTGCCAGCTCAGCGGGGCTTATGAACACTGAAGCTTTCTTT. Translating gives CASSAGLMNTEAFF.

The chain uses TRBV4-2 and TRBJ1-1, with D perhaps matching TRBD1 (5 bases). Germline loops: CDR1 LGHNA, CDR2 YNFKEQ. The V end lost 0 bases, the J end lost 8 bases, and 10 bases lay between the germline ends. This CDR3 has 13 residues. This CDR3 reads CASSQDRQGEAFF. The DNA for the CDR3 is TGTGCCAGCAGCCAAGATAGGCAGGGAGAAGCTTTCTTT.

J is TRBJ1-5 and V is TRBV6-5; D gene ambiguous. V lost 5 bases to trimming and J lost 1 base, with 6 bases between them. Per germline, CDR1 MNHEY and CDR2 SVGAGI. This CDR3 is 13 amino acids long. CDR3 in amino acids: CASSIKSNQPQHF. Here the CDR3 DNA reads TGTGCCAGCAGTATTAAAAGCAATCAGCCCCAGCATTTT.

V gene TRBV3-1 (or the pseudogene TRBV3-2) combines with J gene TRBJ1-2; D is uncertain. The CDR3 has 13 amino acids. V gave up 1 base and J gave up 4 bases, with 7 bases separating them. Germline values: CDR1 LGHDT, CDR2 YNNKEL (reference sequence). CDR3 coding DNA: TGTGCCAGCAGCCAAGCGTCAGGCTATGGCTACACCTTC. This codes for CASSQASGYGYTF.

The genes are TRBV6-5 and TRBJ2-1, with 7 nucleotides matching TRBD1. The length of the CDR3 is 14 residues. The germline gives CDR1 MNHEY, CDR2 SVGAGI. Germline trimming cut 6 bases from V and 5 bases from J; bases unmatched to any gene: 7. The CDR3 protein is CASSRQGTDNEQFF. As DNA, the CDR3 is TGTGCCAGCAGCCGACAGGGTACAGACAATGAGCAGTTCTTC.

The chain joins TRBV5-1 to TRBJ2-2, with D possibly matching TRBD1 (5 bases). CDR1 is SGHRS, CDR2 YFSETQ, per germline. The CDR3 is 16 amino acids. Trimming shortened V by 4 bases and J by 5 bases, and 18 bases separated the two germline ends. The CDR3 region is CASSPTGQEVTGELFF. The CDR3 DNA follows: TGCGCCAGCAGCCCAACTGGACAAGAAGTAACCGGGGAGCTGTTTTTT.

V is TRBV10-3 and J is TRBJ2-3; no firm D call. Germline loops: CDR1 ENHRY, CDR2 SYGVKD. The CDR3 loop spans 14 amino acids. V lost 6 bases to trimming and J lost 5 bases, with 15 bases between them. The CDR3 region is CAIRVGGVLDTQYF. The CDR3 DNA is TGTGCCATCAGGGTCGGCGGAGTCTTAGATACGCAGTATTTT.

The chain links TRBV5-8 to TRBJ2-3; perhaps TRBD2 as D (5 bases). Germline values: CDR1 SGHTS, CDR2 YDEGEE. The CDR3 is 13 residues long. With 5 bases removed from V and 4 bases from J, the gap between germline ends came to 11 bases. The CDR3 region has the DNA TGTGCCAGCAGATTCGCCGGGGCAGATACGCAGTATTTT. Protein product: CASRFAGADTQYF.

The chain has TRBV3-1 (or the pseudogene TRBV3-2) and TRBJ2-2; 8 bases align to TRBD2. The V gene end was trimmed by 1 base and the J gene end by 5 bases; junction bases not matched to a gene: 3. Germline V lookup: CDR1 LGHDT, CDR2 YNNKEL (reference sequence). The CDR3 runs 15 residues. For the CDR3, the DNA is TGTGCCAGCAGCCAAGTCGGGGGGGCAACCGGGGAGCTGTTTTTT. It encodes CASSQVGGATGELFF.

This chain connects TRBV29-1 to TRBJ2-7; the match to TRBD2 covers 12 bases. In germline, CDR1 is SQVTM, CDR2 ANQGSEA. CDR3 length equals 13 residues. The ends lost 3 bases at V and 6 bases at J; junction bases unmatched: 3. The CDR3: CSVDSSGGAEQYF. The DNA for the CDR3 is TGCAGCGTTGATTCTAGCGGGGGGGCCGAGCAGTACTTC.

The J gene is TRBJ1-5, the V gene TRBV7-2; D is ambiguous. V lost 5 bases, J lost 2 bases, and 16 bases lay in between. The CDR3 runs 16 residues. From germline, CDR1 is SGHTA and CDR2 FQGNSA. The CDR3 DNA is TGTGCCAGCAGCCCGCAAACGGGGATGGGCAATCAGCCCCAGCATTTT. It yields the protein CASSPQTGMGNQPQHF.

For the CDR3, the DNA is TGTGCCAGCAGTTCAAACAGGGAGGGCAATGAGCAGTTCTTC. Translation: CASSSNREGNEQFF. The J gene is TRBJ2-1, the V gene TRBV6-6; D possibly corresponds to TRBD2 (7 bases). CDR1 is MNHNY, CDR2 SVGAGI, per germline (reference sequence). The length of the CDR3 is 14 residues. V shed 4 bases and J shed 6 bases, with 13 bases lying between them.

J is TRBJ1-2 and V is TRBV6-6; TRBD1 might be the D (6 bases). Trimming pared 7 bases from V and 5 bases from J, leaving 17 bases between. The germline V gene encodes CDR1 MNHNY and CDR2 SVGAGI (reference sequence). The length of the CDR3 is 14 residues. CDR3 region: CASIEKDRGYGYTF. DNA of the CDR3: TGTGCCAGCATCGAAAAGGACAGAGGATATGGCTACACCTTC.

In its sample, this clone was seen many times. The chain employs TRBV19 and TRBJ2-7, with 8 bases identical to TRBD2. Trimming removed 2 bases from V and 6 bases from J; junction bases left unmatched: 9. Germline assignment: CDR1 LNHDA and CDR2 SQIVND (reference sequence). This CDR3 is 15 amino acids long. The CDR3 region is CASSINSGGIGEQYF. CDR3 in DNA: TGTGCCAGTAGTATAAACAGCGGGGGAATAGGCGAGCAGTACTTC.

The chain is built from TRBV27 and TRBJ2-3; D possibly corresponds to TRBD2 (5 bases). V lost 2 bases and J lost 0, with 15 bases in between. The germline V gene has CDR1 MNHEY and CDR2 SMNVEV (reference sequence). This CDR3 has 17 residues. The CDR3 is CASSLRGLATSTDTQYF. The CDR3 nucleotides are TGTGCCAGCAGTTTAAGAGGACTTGCTACTAGCACAGATACGCAGTATTTT.

The CDR3: CASSLVGTPNYGYTF. The CDR3 DNA sequence: TGTGCCAGCAGCTTAGTTGGGACACCTAACTATGGCTACACCTTC. The chain links TRBV7-9 to TRBJ1-2; D is perhaps TRBD1 (6 bases). The germline V gene encodes CDR1 SEHNR and CDR2 FQNEAQ (reference sequence). The CDR3 spans 15 residues. Trimming stripped 1 base from V and 0 bases from J, with 9 bases between.

The V and J genes are TRBV6-5 and TRBJ2-2; no reliable D call. The germline V gene encodes CDR1 MNHEY and CDR2 SVGAGI. Trimming took off 6 bases at V and 1 base at J, with 9 bases between the two ends. The CDR3 runs to 14 residues. The CDR3 region is CASRATVNTGELFF. In nucleotides, the CDR3 is TGTGCCAGCAGGGCCACAGTGAACACCGGGGAGCTGTTTTTT.

The chain recombines TRBV6-6 with TRBJ1-2, with 7 bases aligning to TRBD1. This CDR3 has 16 amino acids. Germline loops: CDR1 MNHNY, CDR2 SVGAGI (reference sequence). V lost 3 bases and J lost 6; bases outside the gene matches: 13. The CDR3 sequence: CASSYHSRQGQNGYTF. The CDR3 bases are TGTGCCAGCAGTTATCATTCCCGACAGGGACAGAATGGCTACACCTTC.

The CDR3 reads CASSLEQGSYGYTF. The CDR3 bases are TGTGCCAGCAGTTTAGAGCAGGGAAGCTATGGCTACACCTTC. The chain recombines TRBV28 with TRBJ1-2; D may be TRBD1 (5 bases). V was clipped by 2 bases and J by 4 bases, with 11 bases between them. The CDR3 is made up of 14 amino acids. Germline V lookup: CDR1 MDHEN, CDR2 SYDVKM.